The rows below give T cell receptor beta chains drawn from one sample of a study of cytomegalovirus exposure and HLA in healthy donors. Libraries were prepared by immunoSEQ multiplex PCR; TCRdb keeps only in-frame clonotypes and omits some of them. The sample yields around 100,000 clones, approximately 60% seen once. Specimen: PBMCs. Receptors originate from a woman aged 30 to 39 in good health and CMV-seronegative. Both conserved end residues are part of each CDR3. The D gene is left open where the match is weak. Part of the rows lack a size; the others show once, few, many or a class for expanded clones.

TRBD2,TRBJ2-5,.,TRBV6-1,CASSEASGGQETQYF,TGTGCCAGCAGTGAAGCTAGCGGGGGCCAAGAGACCCAGTACTTC
.,TRBJ2-2,.,TRBV30,CAWNESPNTGELFF,TGTGCCTGGAACGAGAGCCCGAACACCGGGGAGCTGTTTTTT
TRBD2,TRBJ2-1,once,TRBV4-3,CASSQDRAGGGNEQFF,TGCGCCAGCAGCCAAGATCGCGCGGGAGGTGGCAATGAGCAGTTCTTC
.,TRBJ2-5,many,TRBV11-2,CASSYSLTGETQYF,TGTGCCAGCAGCTACTCCCTGACTGGAGAGACCCAGTACTTC
TRBD1,TRBJ2-1,.,TRBV5-5,CASSRRQGTSYNEQFF,TGTGCCAGCAGCAGAAGACAGGGGACCTCCTACAATGAGCAGTTCTTC
.,TRBJ2-7,.,TRBV5-1,CASSLVSGRGYEQYF,TGCGCCAGCAGCTTGGTTTCGGGGAGAGGGTACGAGCAGTACTTC
.,TRBJ2-1,.,TRBV7-2,CASSRYTGSLGDEQFF,TGTGCCAGCAGCCGTTACACAGGGTCTCTTGGCGATGAGCAGTTCTTC
TRBD1,TRBJ1-5,.,TRBV6-1,CASTTSGTVNQPQHF,TGTGCCAGCACAACCTCCGGGACAGTAAATCAGCCCCAGCATTTT
.,TRBJ2-1,.,TRBV7-9,CASSLSEVEQFF,TGTGCCAGCAGCTTATCCGAGGTTGAGCAGTTCTTC
.,TRBJ1-1,.,TRBV6-1,CASSLQPNTEAFF,TGTGCCAGCAGCTTACAGCCAAACACTGAAGCTTTCTTT
TRBD1,TRBJ1-6,.,TRBV5-6,CASSFRGPYDSPLHF,TGTGCCAGCAGCTTTAGGGGGCCCTATGATTCACCCCTCCACTTT
TRBD2,TRBJ2-1,.,TRBV16,CASSRTSGRAYYNEQFF,TGTGCCAGCAGCCGGACTAGCGGGAGGGCCTACTACAATGAGCAGTTCTTC
.,TRBJ2-7,.,TRBV27,CASSLSSGTGLAYEQYF,TGTGCCAGCAGTTTATCCAGTGGTACAGGGCTTGCCTACGAGCAGTACTTC
TRBD1,TRBJ1-5,.,TRBV28,CASSFYRGQPQPQHF,TGTGCCAGCAGTTTTTACAGGGGGCAGCCTCAGCCCCAGCATTTT
TRBD2,TRBJ2-2,few,TRBV11-2,CASSLLGRESGELFF,TGTGCCAGCAGCTTATTGGGGAGGGAGTCCGGGGAGCTGTTTTTT
.,TRBJ2-6,.,TRBV30,CARTPGSGANVLTF,TGTGCCCGGACACCAGGCTCTGGGGCCAACGTCCTGACTTTC
.,TRBJ2-1,.,TRBV9,CASSVGLAYNEQFF,TGTGCCAGCAGCGTAGGCCTAGCGTACAATGAGCAGTTCTTC
.,TRBJ1-3,.,TRBV28,CASSLLRDRHSGNTIYF,TGTGCCAGCAGTTTACTGCGGGACCGCCACTCTGGAAACACCATATATTTT
TRBD1,TRBJ2-7,few,TRBV13,CASTDRAYEQYF,TGTGCCAGCACGGACAGGGCCTACGAGCAGTACTTC
TRBD2,TRBJ2-5,.,TRBV7-9,CASSLLTSGEETQYF,TGTGCCAGCAGCTTACTGACTAGCGGGGAAGAGACCCAGTACTTC
TRBD2,TRBJ2-5,.,TRBV7-2,CASSLWGGLETQYF,TGTGCCAGCAGCCTATGGGGGGGACTTGAGACCCAGTACTTC
TRBD2,TRBJ2-7,.,TRBV5-1,CASSLDQRSSGSYEQYF,TGCGCCAGCAGCTTGGACCAACGGTCTAGCGGGAGTTACGAGCAGTACTTC
TRBD2,TRBJ2-3,few,TRBV5-8,CASSLVVGGSTDTQYF,TGTGCCAGCAGCTTGGTCGTGGGAGGGAGCACAGATACGCAGTATTTT
TRBD1,TRBJ2-2,.,TRBV6-6,CASSYSSDRGMGELFF,TGTGCCAGCAGTTACTCTAGTGACAGGGGAATGGGGGAGCTGTTTTTT
TRBD1,TRBJ1-1,.,TRBV18,CASSPDRVRAEAFF,TGTGCCAGCTCACCCGACAGGGTAAGGGCTGAAGCTTTCTTT
TRBD1,TRBJ2-1,.,TRBV5-1,CASSPKGTGRGNEQFF,TGCGCCAGCAGCCCCAAAGGGACAGGGAGGGGCAATGAGCAGTTCTTC
TRBD1,TRBJ1-6,.,TRBV7-9,CASSLSGTGESPLHF,TGTGCCAGCAGCTTAAGTGGTACAGGGGAGTCACCCCTCCACTTT
.,TRBJ1-5,few,TRBV15,CATSRDPGSNQPQHF,TGTGCCACCAGCAGAGATCCAGGTAGCAATCAGCCCCAGCATTTT
.,TRBJ2-7,few,TRBV5-1,CASSRNGASYEQYF,TGCGCCAGCAGCCGGAACGGAGCTTCCTACGAGCAGTACTTC
.,TRBJ2-5,.,TRBV6-4,CASSKLLTVKETQYF,TGTGCCAGCAGTAAATTACTGACAGTAAAAGAGACCCAGTACTTC
.,TRBJ2-3,few,TRBV5-1,CASSLGQITDTQYF,TGCGCCAGCAGCTTGGGACAGATCACAGATACGCAGTATTTT
TRBD1,TRBJ1-5,few,TRBV4-1,CASSQGQGGQPQHF,TGCGCCAGCAGCCAAGGACAGGGAGGTCAGCCCCAGCATTTT
TRBD2,TRBJ2-7,.,TRBV9,CASSVGREGYEQYF,TGTGCCAGCAGCGTAGGAAGGGAGGGTTACGAGCAGTACTTC
.,TRBJ1-4,.,TRBV9,CASSVGGFLNEKLFF,TGTGCCAGCAGCGTCGGGGGTTTTCTGAATGAAAAACTGTTTTTT
TRBD2,TRBJ2-5,.,TRBV5-5,CASSLGAGAPETQYF,TGTGCCAGCAGCTTGGGAGCGGGAGCCCCAGAGACCCAGTACTTC
.,TRBJ2-5,.,TRBV6-5,CASSPEGGTQYF,TGTGCCAGCAGTCCCGAGGGAGGGACCCAGTACTTC
TRBD1,TRBJ2-7,once,TRBV6-5,CASSYRDRGYEQYF,TGTGCCAGCAGTTACCGGGACAGAGGCTACGAGCAGTACTTC
TRBD1,TRBJ2-7,few,TRBV6-6,CASSGTGARYEQYF,TGTGCCAGCAGCGGGACAGGGGCCCGTTACGAGCAGTACTTC
.,TRBJ1-1,.,TRBV7-9,CASSLEGGPNTEAFF,TGTGCCAGCAGCTTAGAAGGGGGACCGAACACTGAAGCTTTCTTT
TRBD1,TRBJ2-2,.,TRBV2,CASSDRGLNTGELFF,TGTGCCAGCAGCGACAGGGGGCTGAACACCGGGGAGCTGTTTTTT
TRBD1,TRBJ1-4,.,TRBV29-1,CSVSNRGNEKLFF,TGCAGCGTTAGTAACAGGGGTAATGAAAAACTGTTTTTT
TRBD2,TRBJ2-3,.,TRBV9,CASSVGTSGTDTQYF,TGTGCCAGCAGCGTCGGGACTAGCGGCACAGATACGCAGTATTTT
TRBD2,TRBJ2-3,.,TRBV2,CASTQRELEDTQYF,TGTGCCAGCACACAGCGGGAGTTGGAAGATACGCAGTATTTT
.,TRBJ1-2,once,TRBV7-9,CASSLGGGMFNYGYTF,TGTGCCAGCAGCTTAGGCGGAGGGATGTTTAACTATGGCTACACCTTC
TRBD1,TRBJ2-1,once,TRBV30,CAWRRDRVYNEQFF,TGTGCCTGGAGGAGGGACAGGGTTTACAATGAGCAGTTCTTC
.,TRBJ1-4,few,TRBV4-1,CASSQGRQAKDEKLFF,TGCGCCAGCAGCCAGGGGAGACAGGCAAAGGATGAAAAACTGTTTTTT
TRBD1,TRBJ2-7,.,TRBV6-1,CASSEGQTTYEQYF,TGTGCCAGCAGTGAGGGACAGACAACCTACGAGCAGTACTTC
TRBD1,TRBJ1-1,.,TRBV28,CASSPSSTFLSGQGKTVNCTEAFF,TGTGCCAGCAGCCCCTCGAGCACATTTCTTTCGGGACAGGGGAAGACCGTAAACTGCACTGAAGCTTTCTTT